This T cell receptor beta chain was recorded in a study of beta chain features in type 1 diabetes. Turning to the study itself: Cells sorted and examined across all samples totaled over 95 million.

All of the isolated RNA was reverse transcribed, so expressed TCRB transcripts were sequenced. Method: immunoSEQ multiplex PCR; TCRdb's copy keeps in-frame clones and lacks some. The sample holds 330,000 or so clones, about 18% seen once. For this clone: Antigen: not known.

The CDR3 is 15 amino acids. Per germline, CDR1 SGHRS and CDR2 YFSETQ. Germline trimming cut 4 bases from V and 4 bases from J; bases unmatched to any gene: 8. Study observations and caveats: Among patients with Type 1 diabetes, TCRB CDR3s were moderately but significantly shorter in every one of the four CD4+ subsets.

This sequence originates from a young woman in good health. V usage is TRBV5-1 and J usage is TRBJ1-1, with 9 bases fitting TRBD1. The material sequenced was naive CD4+ T cells from blood. CDR3 DNA sequence: TGCGCCAGCAGCCGCACACAGGGACAGGGCACTGAAGCTTTCTTT. This translates into CASSRTQGQGTEAFF.